Following are 11 T cell receptor beta chains from one sample sequenced in a study of T-cell reconstitution after alpha-beta-depleted transplantation in children (dated by TCRdb to between 2015 and 2016). The meaning of the sample's treatment or condition label: allogeneic hematopoietic cell transplantation with graft depleted of TCRalphabeta T cells and CD19 B cells. Libraries were made using PCR. The data were produced on an Illumina HiSeq 2500. TCR library preparation used molecular barcoding, with unique molecular identifiers applied to normalize quantification of the TCRbeta repertoire. The public reads were reprocessed in TCRdb via fastp at Q25 and MiXCR, keeping in-frame beta chains. Rows with one shared CDR3 protein collapse into an entry with the most common genes and DNA. The sample table shows around 500,000 distinct CDR3 sequences, and about 23% are seen once. The ten largest clones add up to around an eighth of the sample.

The input for sequencing was PBMCs, mostly from graft donor cells, taken 360 days after TCRalphabeta/CD19-depleted stem cell transplant. The receptors originated from a boy younger than two who had a stem cell transplant for acute myeloid leukemia, so the T cells may come from the graft donor.

The gene calls are TRBV2 and TRBJ1-5, with D perhaps TRBD1 (5 bases). CDR3 length: 15 residues. Germline values: CDR1 SNHLY, CDR2 FYNNEI. V shed 5 bases and J shed 3 bases, with 14 bases lying between them. CDR3 residues: CASSRRDGVNQPQHF. The CDR3 DNA reads TGTGCCAGCAGTCGCCGGGACGGTGTCAATCAGCCCCAGCATTTT.

This clonotype showed up just a few times. The chain employs TRBV20-1 and TRBJ1-1, with D perhaps TRBD1 (6 bases). The CDR3 consists of 13 residues. V dropped 4 bases and J dropped 1 base, with 10 bases sitting between them. The germline CDR1 and CDR2 sequences are DFQATT and SNEGSKA (reference sequence). The CDR3 DNA follows: TGCAGTGCTATCCACAGGGCGAACACTGAAGCTTTCTTT. As protein: CSAIHRANTEAFF.

The genes are TRBV5-1 and TRBJ1-2; D may be TRBD1 (5 bases). The length of the CDR3 is 12 residues. The germline V and J ends were trimmed by 6 bases and 6 bases, with 12 bases remaining between them. Germline assignment: CDR1 SGHRS and CDR2 YFSETQ. The CDR3 nucleotides read TGCGCCAGCAATGGAAGGGGCGATGGCTACACCTTC. Protein product: CASNGRGDGYTF.

This clonotype turned up a few times. The chain joins TRBV24-1 to TRBJ2-7; the D gene is possibly TRBD1 (5 bases). Trimming took 2 bases from V and 7 from J, leaving 8 bases between them. The germline V gene encodes CDR1 KGHDR and CDR2 SFDVKD. The CDR3 runs to 12 residues. The CDR3 here is CATSDYGAEQYF. In DNA, the CDR3 is TGTGCCACCAGTGATTATGGGGCTGAGCAGTACTTC.

This clonotype was detected a few times. The gene calls are TRBV25-1 and TRBJ2-5; D is undetermined. Trimming cost V 4 bases and J 7 bases, with 13 bases left between them. In germline, CDR1 is MGHDK, CDR2 SYGVNS. CDR3 length: 13 residues. CDR3 coding DNA: TGTGCCAGCAGTGGTAGCCTCATCGGGACCCAGTACTTC. Translating it yields CASSGSLIGTQYF.

The CDR3 region has the DNA TGTGCCAGCTCACCAGACGGGGGCCAAGAGACCCAGTACTTC. It yields the protein CASSPDGGQETQYF. The rearrangement uses TRBV18 and TRBJ2-5; possibly TRBD2 for D (6 bases). V dropped 2 bases and J dropped 1 base, with 8 bases sitting between them. Germline-derived CDR1 and CDR2 are KGHSH and LQKENI. The CDR3 covers 14 residues.

This chain joins TRBV29-1 and TRBJ2-2; unclear D gene. Germline CDR1 is SQVTM and CDR2 is ANQGSEA. The CDR3 extends over 11 amino acids. The germline V and J ends were trimmed by 5 bases and 5 bases, with 6 bases remaining between them. The CDR3 bases are TGCAGCGTTTTCCTAACCGGGGAGCTGTTTTTT. Encoded protein: CSVFLTGELFF.

The gene calls are TRBV6-1 and TRBJ1-6; TRBD1 might be the D (5 bases). The germline V gene encodes CDR1 MNHNS and CDR2 SASEGT. CDR3 length: 14 residues. V lost 8 bases and J lost 10, with 18 bases in between. In nucleotides, the CDR3 is TGTGCCAGCCTACTTCGGCAGGGAAGATCACCCCTCCACTTT. Its translation: CASLLRQGRSPLHF.

This clonotype has a handful of counts. This chain links TRBV12-3 or TRBV12-4 with TRBJ2-5; 8 bases match TRBD2. The CDR3 has 14 residues. V dropped 3 bases and J dropped 4; count of bases not matched to a gene: 4. The CDR3 spells CASSFDLAGETQYF. DNA of the CDR3: TGTGCCAGCAGTTTCGATCTAGCGGGAGAGACCCAGTACTTC.

This clonotype was seen only a few times. The chain has TRBV11-3 and TRBJ1-4; unclear D gene. V gave up 4 bases and J gave up 4 bases, with 13 bases separating them. The CDR3 contains 15 residues. Germline V lookup: CDR1 SGHNT, CDR2 YENEEA. CDR3 nucleotide sequence: TGTGCCAGCAGCTCCGGAGGCCTGCTTAATGAAAAACTGTTTTTT. This codes for CASSSGGLLNEKLFF. The full variable domain, completed using reference TRBV11-3 and TRBJ1-4, is EAGVVQSPRYKIIEKKQPVAFWCNPISGHNTLYWYLQNLGQGPELLIRYENEEAVDDSQLPKDRFSAERLKGVDSTLKIQPAELGDSAVYLCASSSGGLLNEKLFFGSGTQLSVL.

This clonotype showed up many times. The chain is built from TRBV28 and TRBJ1-3; D ambiguous. The germline CDR1 and CDR2 sequences are MDHEN and SYDVKM. V lost 2 bases, J lost 4 bases, and 12 bases lay in between. The CDR3 covers 15 residues. In DNA form, the CDR3 reads TGTGCCAGCAGTTTAGATGGGTTCGCCGGAAACACCATATATTTT. Protein product: CASSLDGFAGNTIYF.